The 30 T cell receptor beta chains in this list originate from one sample, sequenced in a study of blood T cell repertoires in COVID-19. Sequencing used immunoSEQ multiplex PCR; TCRdb keeps in-frame clones, though not all of them. This table holds a few hundred thousand clones, nearly 90% found once. Sequencing was performed on PBMCs or T cells enriched from blood (not recorded which). Source of these receptors: a woman aged 45-60 years who had been exposed to COVID-19.

The rearrangement joins TRBV20-1 to TRBJ1-4; TRBD1 might be the D (5 bases). CDR1 is DFQATT, CDR2 SNEGSKA, per germline (reference sequence). The CDR3 sequence is 13 residues long. Trimming removed 3 bases at V and 8 bases at J, with 13 bases between. The CDR3 DNA is TGCAGTGCTAGTGCAGGGTTTGGCGAAAAACTGTTTTTT. Its protein product is CSASAGFGEKLFF.

V is TRBV9 and J is TRBJ1-2; D not resolved. Germline CDR1 is SGDLS and CDR2 is YYNGEE. Trimming took off 0 bases at V and 0 bases at J, with 6 bases between the two ends. The CDR3 consists of 14 residues. The CDR3 DNA follows: TGTGCCAGCAGCGTAGCGCAGGCTAACTATGGCTACACCTTC. Protein: CASSVAQANYGYTF. The whole variable domain, remainder taken from reference TRBV9 and TRBJ1-2, is DSGVTQTPKHLITATGQRVTLRCSPRSGDLSVYWYQQSLDQGLQFLIQYYNGEERAKGNILERFSAQQFPDLHSELNLSSLELGDSALYFCASSVAQANYGYTFGSGTRLTVV.

The chain links TRBV7-9 to TRBJ2-1; tentative D call: TRBD2 (6 bases). The CDR3 is 17 residues long. The germline CDR1 and CDR2 sequences are SEHNR and FQNEAQ (reference sequence). V was clipped by 4 bases and J by 7 bases, with 23 bases between them. CDR3 nucleotides: TGTGCCAGCAGCTCCCCCTTTTTCGGGGGAGGCGGGAATGAGCAGTTCTTC. Translated, it gives CASSSPFFGGGGNEQFF.

The chain combines TRBV3-1 (or the pseudogene TRBV3-2) with TRBJ2-5, with 9 bases fitting TRBD2. This CDR3 contains 18 residues. Trimming at V came to 1 base and at J to 3 bases, leaving 12 bases not matched to a gene. The germline V gene has CDR1 LGHDT and CDR2 YNNKEL (reference sequence). The CDR3 loop reads CASSQGYTVASGEETQYF. The DNA of the CDR3 is TGTGCCAGCAGCCAAGGTTACACCGTGGCTAGCGGGGAAGAGACCCAGTACTTC.

The CDR3 nucleotides read TGTGCCAGCTCCCTCGACAGGTGGGTTGAAGCTTTCTTT. It translates to CASSLDRWVEAFF. The chain uses TRBV2 and TRBJ1-1, with D possibly being TRBD1 (6 bases). The CDR3 sequence is 13 residues long. V was shortened by 8 bases and J by 7 bases, with 17 bases between the two germline ends. In germline, CDR1 is SNHLY, CDR2 FYNNEI.

The gene calls are TRBV4-2 and TRBJ1-3; D not certain. The CDR3 length is 16 residues. Germline values: CDR1 LGHNA, CDR2 YNFKEQ. The germline V and J ends were trimmed by 0 bases and 2 bases, with 11 bases remaining between them. CDR3 amino acids: CASSQEGTLTGNTIYF. The CDR3 DNA reads as TGTGCCAGCAGCCAAGAGGGCACGCTGACTGGAAACACCATATATTTT.

This clone was observed once. The chain uses TRBV11-2 and TRBJ2-7, with D perhaps matching TRBD1 (5 bases). There are 17 residues in the CDR3. Germline V gene sequence: CDR1 SGHAT, CDR2 FQNNGV. The V end lost 0 bases, the J end lost 5 bases, and 20 bases lay between the germline ends. The CDR3 nucleotides are TGTGCCAGCAGCTTAGATAGTCTACAGGTCATACCCAACGAGCAGTACTTC. Protein: CASSLDSLQVIPNEQYF.

The rearrangement joins TRBV28 to TRBJ1-1; D remains ambiguous. CDR1 MDHEN and CDR2 SYDVKM come from the germline V gene. Trimming removed 7 bases at V and 2 bases at J, with 8 bases between. The CDR3 contains 12 residues. The CDR3 DNA sequence: TGTGCCAGCATGCGAGCCAACACTGAAGCTTTCTTT. Translated: CASMRANTEAFF.

The chain recombines TRBV5-1 with TRBJ1-6; TRBD1 agrees at 10 bases. Trimming took 4 bases from V and 5 from J; bases not matched to a gene: 3. CDR1 and CDR2 from the germline V gene are SGHRS and YFSETQ. This CDR3 is 15 amino acids long. The CDR3 coding sequence is TGCGCCAGCAGCCCGGGACAGGGGAATAATTCACCCCTCCACTTT. This gives the protein CASSPGQGNNSPLHF.

This chain uses TRBV27 with TRBJ1-4; the D is unclear. Germline values: CDR1 MNHEY, CDR2 SMNVEV (reference sequence). V lost 3 bases to trimming and J lost 5 bases, with 10 bases between them. The CDR3 is 14 amino acids. CDR3 nucleotides: TGTGCCAGCAGTTTGGAGAGGGCGAATGAAAAACTGTTTTTT. Translated: CASSLERANEKLFF.

The chain joins TRBV27 to TRBJ2-5, with a tentative D call TRBD1 (5 bases). Per the germline V gene, CDR1 is MNHEY and CDR2 is SMNVEV (reference sequence). The CDR3 is 15 amino acids. The V and J ends lost 2 bases and 7 bases respectively, with 17 bases between them. The DNA for the CDR3 is TGTGCCAGCAGTTTACAGGTTTCAGGGTCAAGGACCCAGTACTTC. It is translated as CASSLQVSGSRTQYF.

The rearrangement uses TRBV18 and TRBJ2-7; D perhaps matches TRBD1 (6 bases). Germline-derived CDR1 and CDR2 are KGHSH and LQKENI. V shed 6 bases and J shed 3 bases, with 18 bases lying between them. This CDR3 spans 15 amino acids. Written as DNA, the CDR3 is TGTGCCAGCTCCCTCCCCATGGGACAAGGCTACGAGCAGTACTTC. Its protein product is CASSLPMGQGYEQYF.

V and J are TRBV29-1 and TRBJ1-3, with D perhaps matching TRBD1 (5 bases). Germline assignment: CDR1 SQVTM and CDR2 ANQGSEA. Trimming removed 2 bases at V and 4 bases at J, with 15 bases between. This CDR3 has 15 residues. This CDR3 is CSVESQGIAGNTIYF. In DNA form, the CDR3 reads TGCAGCGTTGAATCGCAGGGTATAGCCGGAAACACCATATATTTT.

This sequence joins TRBV5-4 and TRBJ2-2; perhaps TRBD1 as D (6 bases). Germline V gene sequence: CDR1 SGHNT, CDR2 YYREEE (reference sequence). Trimming took 7 bases from V and 6 from J, leaving 22 bases between them. The CDR3 sequence is 16 residues long. CDR3 sequence reads: CASARDTKSVAGELFF. The CDR3 DNA is TGTGCCAGCGCCCGGGACACCAAAAGCGTTGCCGGGGAGCTGTTTTTT.

This clone has just one count. V gene TRBV30 combines with J gene TRBJ1-2, with D tentatively TRBD1 (5 bases). Germline V gene lookup returns CDR1 GTSNPN and CDR2 SVGIG (reference sequence). The CDR3 loop spans 14 amino acids. V was trimmed by 0 bases and J by 2 bases, leaving 10 bases between them. The CDR3 reads CAWSVRGGNYGYTF. The CDR3 DNA reads as TGTGCCTGGAGTGTACGCGGGGGGAACTATGGCTACACCTTC.

This clone was recorded once. This chain links TRBV9 with TRBJ2-3, with 8 bases aligning to TRBD1. CDR1 and CDR2 from the germline V gene are SGDLS and YYNGEE. This CDR3 region has 17 residues. Trimming cost V 0 bases and J 4 bases; bases outside gene matches: 10. CDR3 region: CASSVGPIQGGADTQYF. CDR3 bases: TGTGCCAGCAGCGTAGGTCCGATACAGGGGGGCGCAGATACGCAGTATTTT.

The chain recombines TRBV5-6 with TRBJ1-5, with 7 bases lining up with TRBD1. Unmatched junction bases numbered 13, after V lost 3 bases and J lost 1 base. Germline lookup yields CDR1 SGHDT and CDR2 YYEEEE. There are 18 residues in the CDR3. The CDR3 bases are TGTGCCAGCAGCTCTACCGCGGCACAGGGGTCGAGCAATCAGCCCCAGCATTTT. Protein: CASSSTAAQGSSNQPQHF. The variable domain in full, with the rest retrieved from reference TRBV5-6 and TRBJ1-5, is DAGVTQSPTHLIKTRGQQVTLRCSPKSGHDTVSWYQQALGQGPQFIFQYYEEEERQRGNFPDRFSGHQFPNYSSELNVNALLLGDSALYLCASSSTAAQGSSNQPQHFGDGTRLSIL.

This clone has only one observation. The chain employs TRBV28 and TRBJ2-7; 7 bases line up with TRBD1. Germline lookup yields CDR1 MDHEN and CDR2 SYDVKM. This CDR3 is 13 amino acids long. V shed 2 bases and J 7 bases; nucleotides not matched to a gene: 5. The CDR3 bases are TGTGCCAGCAGTTTAGGGACAGTCCTAGAGCAGTACTTC. Amino acid sequence: CASSLGTVLEQYF.

The chain combines TRBV19 with TRBJ1-1, with TRBD1 matching over 7 bases. After removal of 3 bases from V and 4 bases from J, the junction contained 5 bases not matched to a gene. The CDR3 has 14 residues. Germline V gene lookup returns CDR1 LNHDA and CDR2 SQIVND (reference sequence). The CDR3 coding sequence is TGTGCCAGTAGTATCGACAGGGACCGCACTGAAGCTTTCTTT. Protein sequence: CASSIDRDRTEAFF. The full variable domain, its missing parts supplied by reference TRBV19 and TRBJ1-1, is DGGITQSPKYLFRKEGQNVTLSCEQNLNHDAMYWYRQDPGQGLRLIYYSQIVNDFQKGDIAEGYSVSREKKESFPLTVTSAQKNPTAFYLCASSIDRDRTEAFFGQGTRLTVV.

The chain employs TRBV6-1 and TRBJ1-4; the match to TRBD1 covers 10 bases. The CDR3 is 15 residues long. V trimming: 3 bases; J trimming: 7 bases; junction bases outside the gene matches: 5. Germline V gene data show CDR1 as MNHNS and CDR2 as SASEGT. The CDR3 sequence is CASSDPGQGREKLFF. The CDR3 nucleotides are TGTGCCAGCAGTGATCCGGGACAGGGGCGTGAAAAACTGTTTTTT.

The V call is TRBV7-2, the J call TRBJ2-1; 13 nucleotides line up with TRBD2. Germline V gene sequence: CDR1 SGHTA, CDR2 FQGNSA. V shed 2 bases, J shed 7 bases, and the junction held 11 bases outside the gene matches. This CDR3 spans 18 amino acids. The CDR3 loop reads CASSLLLSPGLAGNEQFF. As DNA, the CDR3 is TGTGCCAGCAGCTTACTTCTTTCTCCGGGACTAGCGGGAAATGAGCAGTTCTTC. Looking up the rest from reference TRBV7-2 and TRBJ2-1 gives the full variable domain: GAGVSQSPSNKVTEKGKDVELRCDPISGHTALYWYRQSLGQGLEFLIYFQGNSAPDKSGLPSDRFSAERTGGSVSTLTIQRTQQEDSAVYLCASSLLLSPGLAGNEQFFGPGTRLTVL.

This clone was detected only once. The chain has TRBV5-6 and TRBJ2-2; perhaps TRBD1 as D (5 bases). V lost 1 base and J 6 bases, leaving 13 bases between the germline ends. This CDR3 comprises 15 residues. Germline-derived CDR1 and CDR2 are SGHDT and YYEEEE. CDR3 bases: TGTGCCAGCAGCTTGAAGGGGTTTAATTCCGGGGAGCTGTTTTTT. Its translation: CASSLKGFNSGELFF.

The chain links TRBV27 to TRBJ2-1; D may be TRBD2 (6 bases). V gave up 8 bases and J gave up 4 bases, with 9 bases separating them. Per germline, CDR1 MNHEY and CDR2 SMNVEV (reference sequence). The CDR3 spans 12 residues. The CDR3 sequence: CASQGGYNEQFF. The CDR3 DNA reads as TGTGCCAGCCAGGGAGGATACAATGAGCAGTTCTTC.

J is TRBJ2-3 and V is TRBV11-2; no reliable D call. V was shortened by 1 base and J by 2 bases, with 13 bases between the two germline ends. The length of the CDR3 is 16 residues. Germline V CDR1 and CDR2: SGHAT, FQNNGV. The CDR3 bases are TGTGCCAGCAGCTTAGGGAGTAGGCAGCTCACAGATACGCAGTATTTT. Its translation: CASSLGSRQLTDTQYF. Using reference TRBV11-2 and TRBJ2-3 for the parts outside the CDR3, the full variable domain is EAGVAQSPRYKIIEKRQSVAFWCNPISGHATLYWYQQILGQGPKLLIQFQNNGVVDDSQLPKDRFSAERLKGVDSTLKIQPAKLEDSAVYLCASSLGSRQLTDTQYFGPGTRLTVL.

This clone was seen only a few times. This chain uses TRBV9 with TRBJ2-7; TRBD1 matches at 7 bases. Unmatched junction bases numbered 6, after V lost 0 bases and J lost 6 bases. CDR1 SGDLS and CDR2 YYNGEE come from the germline V gene. The CDR3 length is 14 residues. CDR3 coding DNA: TGTGCCAGCAGCGTAGTACCAGGGGGTAGCGAGCAGTACTTC. It is translated as CASSVVPGGSEQYF.

The gene calls are TRBV29-1 and TRBJ1-1; TRBD1 matches 8 bases. CDR1 SQVTM and CDR2 ANQGSEA come from the germline V gene. Trimming removed 4 bases from V and 11 bases from J; junction bases left unmatched: 18. This CDR3 has 15 amino acids. The CDR3 DNA follows: TGCAGCGTTGTATTGGACAGGGATCCTGTCACCCCGGCTTTCTTT. Translated, it gives CSVVLDRDPVTPAFF.

The chain couples TRBV7-9 to TRBJ2-5; 12 bases match TRBD2. J gave up 2 bases and V 5 bases, and 6 bases lay outside the gene matches. Germline CDR1 and CDR2: SEHNR and FQNEAQ (reference sequence). This CDR3 is built from 16 residues. CDR3 sequence: CASSPTGTSGQETQYF. CDR3 DNA sequence: TGTGCCAGCAGCCCGACCGGGACTAGCGGGCAAGAGACCCAGTACTTC.

In its sample, this clone was seen once. The rearrangement uses TRBV4-2 and TRBJ2-7; 8 nucleotides align to TRBD2. The V gene end was trimmed by 2 bases and the J gene end by 0 bases; junction bases not matched to a gene: 6. The CDR3 sequence is 16 residues long. Germline CDR1 is LGHNA and CDR2 is YNFKEQ. The CDR3 loop is CASSQHSGESSYEQYF. The CDR3 DNA reads TGTGCCAGCAGCCAACATAGCGGGGAAAGCTCCTACGAGCAGTACTTC.

CDR3 sequence reads: CASSKLQGATNEKLFF. In DNA, the CDR3 is TGTGCCAGTAGTAAGTTACAGGGGGCGACTAATGAAAAACTGTTTTTT. J is TRBJ1-4 and V is TRBV19; 9 nucleotides line up with TRBD1. V shed 4 bases, J shed 2 bases, and the junction held 5 bases outside the gene matches. The CDR3 consists of 16 residues. Germline V lookup: CDR1 LNHDA, CDR2 SQIVND (reference sequence).

The chain recombines TRBV5-1 with TRBJ2-3; 9 bases map to TRBD1. Trimming removed 4 bases from V and 5 bases from J; junction bases left unmatched: 5. This CDR3 region has 14 residues. CDR1 and CDR2 (germline): SGHRS, YFSETQ. CDR3 protein: CASSATGGIDTQYF. Written as DNA, the CDR3 is TGCGCCAGCAGCGCCACAGGGGGCATAGATACGCAGTATTTT.